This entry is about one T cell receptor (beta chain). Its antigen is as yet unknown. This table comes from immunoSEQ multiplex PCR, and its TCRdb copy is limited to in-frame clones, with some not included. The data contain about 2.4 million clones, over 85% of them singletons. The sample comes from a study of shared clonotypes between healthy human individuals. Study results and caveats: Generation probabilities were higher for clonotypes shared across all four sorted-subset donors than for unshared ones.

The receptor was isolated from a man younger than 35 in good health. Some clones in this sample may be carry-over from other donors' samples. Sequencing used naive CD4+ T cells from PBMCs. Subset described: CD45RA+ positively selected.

This CDR3 reads CASRGLTGSSYEQYF. CDR3 bases: TGTGCCAGCAGGGGGTTGACAGGGAGCTCCTACGAGCAGTACTTC. This rearrangement joins TRBV6-6 to TRBJ2-7; 7 bases are shared with TRBD1. This CDR3 contains 15 residues. Germline CDR1 and CDR2: MNHNY and SVGAGI (reference sequence). The V and J ends lost 6 bases and 0 bases, in that order; junction bases with no gene match: 8.